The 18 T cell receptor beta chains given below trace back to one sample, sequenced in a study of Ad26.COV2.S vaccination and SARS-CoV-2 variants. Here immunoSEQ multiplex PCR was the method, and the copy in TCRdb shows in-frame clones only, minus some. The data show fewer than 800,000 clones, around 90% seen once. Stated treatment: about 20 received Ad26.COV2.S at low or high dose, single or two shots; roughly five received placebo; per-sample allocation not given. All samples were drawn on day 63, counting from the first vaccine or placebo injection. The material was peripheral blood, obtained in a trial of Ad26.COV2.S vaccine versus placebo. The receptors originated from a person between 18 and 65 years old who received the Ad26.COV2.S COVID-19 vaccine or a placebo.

The CDR3 region has the DNA TGTGCCAGCAGCGTAGAGATCCAAGCGGGGCAGGGGTTGAGGAATGAGCAGTTCTTC. Translation gives CASSVEIQAGQGLRNEQFF. The chain joins TRBV9 to TRBJ2-1; D is perhaps TRBD2 (7 bases). CDR3 length: 19 residues. Germline-derived CDR1 and CDR2 are SGDLS and YYNGEE. V was cut by 0 bases and J by 7 bases, with 26 bases left in between.

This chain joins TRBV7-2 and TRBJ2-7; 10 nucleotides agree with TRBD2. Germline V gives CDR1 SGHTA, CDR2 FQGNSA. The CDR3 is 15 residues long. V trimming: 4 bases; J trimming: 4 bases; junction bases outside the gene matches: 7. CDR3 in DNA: TGTGCCAGCAGCTACCGAGCGGGGGGGCGATACGAGCAGTACTTC. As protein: CASSYRAGGRYEQYF.

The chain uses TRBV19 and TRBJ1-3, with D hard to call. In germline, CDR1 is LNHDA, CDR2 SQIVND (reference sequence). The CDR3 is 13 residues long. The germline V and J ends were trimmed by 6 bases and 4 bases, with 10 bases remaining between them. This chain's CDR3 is CASSASQGNTIYF. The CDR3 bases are TGTGCCAGTAGCGCCTCACAGGGAAACACCATATATTTT. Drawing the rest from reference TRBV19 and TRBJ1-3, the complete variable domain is DGGITQSPKYLFRKEGQNVTLSCEQNLNHDAMYWYRQDPGQGLRLIYYSQIVNDFQKGDIAEGYSVSREKKESFPLTVTSAQKNPTAFYLCASSASQGNTIYFGEGSWLTVV.

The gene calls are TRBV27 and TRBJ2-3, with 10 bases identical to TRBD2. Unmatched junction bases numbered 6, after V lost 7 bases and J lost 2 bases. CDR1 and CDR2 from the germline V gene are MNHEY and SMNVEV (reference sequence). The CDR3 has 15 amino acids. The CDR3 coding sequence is TGTGCCAGCAACCCTAGCGGGGGACCCACAGATACGCAGTATTTT. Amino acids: CASNPSGGPTDTQYF.

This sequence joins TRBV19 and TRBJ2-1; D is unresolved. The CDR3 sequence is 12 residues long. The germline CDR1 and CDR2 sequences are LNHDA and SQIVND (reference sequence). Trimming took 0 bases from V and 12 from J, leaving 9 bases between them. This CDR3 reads CASSIDRFRQFF. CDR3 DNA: TGTGCCAGTAGTATAGATCGGTTTAGGCAGTTCTTC.

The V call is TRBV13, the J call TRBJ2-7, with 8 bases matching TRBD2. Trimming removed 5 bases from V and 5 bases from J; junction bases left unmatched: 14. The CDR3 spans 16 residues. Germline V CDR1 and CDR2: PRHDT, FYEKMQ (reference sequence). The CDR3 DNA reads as TGTGCCAGCAGCACCAGATGGCGGGAGGTCACCCACGAGCAGTACTTC. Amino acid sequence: CASSTRWREVTHEQYF.

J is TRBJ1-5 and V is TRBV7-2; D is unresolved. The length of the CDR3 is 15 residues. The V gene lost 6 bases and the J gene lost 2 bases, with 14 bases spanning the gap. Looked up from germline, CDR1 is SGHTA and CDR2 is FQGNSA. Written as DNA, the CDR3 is TGTGCCAGCAGTCCGGGTGCGGGTGGCAATCAGCCCCAGCATTTT. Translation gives CASSPGAGGNQPQHF.

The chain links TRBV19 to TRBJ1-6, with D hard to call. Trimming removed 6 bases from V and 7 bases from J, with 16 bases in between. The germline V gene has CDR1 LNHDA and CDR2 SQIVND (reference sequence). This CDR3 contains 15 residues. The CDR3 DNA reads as TGTGCCAGTAGAGGCCGGGAGGCCGTAAATTCACCCCTCCACTTT. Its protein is CASRGREAVNSPLHF.

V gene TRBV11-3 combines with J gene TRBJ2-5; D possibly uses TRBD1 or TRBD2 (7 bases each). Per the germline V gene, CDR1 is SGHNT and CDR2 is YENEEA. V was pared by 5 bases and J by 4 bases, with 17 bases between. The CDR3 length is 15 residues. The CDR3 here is CASSPGGAPGETQYF. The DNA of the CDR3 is TGTGCCAGCAGCCCAGGGGGGGCGCCGGGAGAGACCCAGTACTTC.

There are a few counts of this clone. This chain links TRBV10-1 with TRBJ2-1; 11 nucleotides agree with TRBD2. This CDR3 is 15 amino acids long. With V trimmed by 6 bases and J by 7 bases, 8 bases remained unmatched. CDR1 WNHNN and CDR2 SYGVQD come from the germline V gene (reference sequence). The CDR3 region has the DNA TGCGCCAGCAGCGTAGCGGGAGGGCCCTTGAATGAGCAGTTCTTC. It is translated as CASSVAGGPLNEQFF.

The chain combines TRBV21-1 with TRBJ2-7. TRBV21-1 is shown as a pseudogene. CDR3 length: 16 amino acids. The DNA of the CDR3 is TGTGCCAGCAGCAAAGAAGGGAGGGACAGCCCCTACGAGCAGTACTTC. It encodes CASSKEGRDSPYEQYF.

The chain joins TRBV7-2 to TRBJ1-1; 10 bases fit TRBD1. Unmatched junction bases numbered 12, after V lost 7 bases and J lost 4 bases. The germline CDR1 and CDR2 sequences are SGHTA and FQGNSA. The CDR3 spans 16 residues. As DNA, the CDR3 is TGTGCCAGCAACCCGGACAGGGGGTTAAGCGCCACTGAAGCTTTCTTT. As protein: CASNPDRGLSATEAFF.

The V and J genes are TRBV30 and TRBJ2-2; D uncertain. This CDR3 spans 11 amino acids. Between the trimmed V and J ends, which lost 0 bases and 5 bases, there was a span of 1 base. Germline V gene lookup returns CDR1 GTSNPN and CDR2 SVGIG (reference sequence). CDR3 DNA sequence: TGTGCCTGGAGTGTAACCGGGGAGCTGTTTTTT. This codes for CAWSVTGELFF.

The CDR3 spells CASAPSGILSNEQFF. For the CDR3, the DNA is TGCGCCAGCGCCCCCAGCGGGATCCTCTCTAATGAGCAGTTCTTC. This chain links TRBV10-1 with TRBJ2-1, with 7 bases matching TRBD2. V lost 8 bases and J lost 7; bases outside the gene matches: 14. CDR3 length equals 15 residues. The germline CDR1 and CDR2 sequences are WNHNN and SYGVQD (reference sequence).

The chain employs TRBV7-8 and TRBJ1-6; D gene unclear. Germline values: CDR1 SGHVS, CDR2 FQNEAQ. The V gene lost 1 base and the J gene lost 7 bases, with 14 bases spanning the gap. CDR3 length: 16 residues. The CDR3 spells CASSLGTGLNNSPLHF. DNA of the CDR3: TGTGCCAGCAGCTTAGGAACCGGACTCAACAATTCACCCCTCCACTTT.

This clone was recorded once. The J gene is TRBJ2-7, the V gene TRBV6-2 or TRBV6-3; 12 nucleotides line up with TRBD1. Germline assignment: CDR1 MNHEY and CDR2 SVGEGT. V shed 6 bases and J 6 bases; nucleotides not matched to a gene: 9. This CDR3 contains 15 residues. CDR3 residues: CASSWGGTGGLEQYF. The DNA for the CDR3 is TGTGCCAGCAGCTGGGGAGGGACAGGGGGCCTCGAGCAGTACTTC.

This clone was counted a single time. CDR3 amino acids: CASSPLTNYGYTF. In DNA form, the CDR3 reads TGTGCCAGCAGCCCCTTAACTAACTATGGCTACACCTTC. The chain joins TRBV12-3 or TRBV12-4 to TRBJ1-2; D uncertain. The CDR3 has 13 residues. Trimming left V 6 bases short and J 0 bases short, with 8 bases between.

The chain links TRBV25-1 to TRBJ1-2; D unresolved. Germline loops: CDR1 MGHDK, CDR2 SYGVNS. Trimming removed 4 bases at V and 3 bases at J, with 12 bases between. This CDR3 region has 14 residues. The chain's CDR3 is CASSGVSWDYGYTF. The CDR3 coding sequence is TGTGCCAGCAGTGGGGTTAGCTGGGACTATGGCTACACCTTC.